This T cell receptor (beta chain) was found in a study of CD8+ T cells in alopecia areata. On the study more broadly: The study gave tofacitinib for 6 to 18 months, then 6 months off drug.

Trimming cost V 4 bases and J 10 bases, with 13 bases left between them. This CDR3 is built from 13 residues. Germline CDR1 MGHDK, CDR2 SYGVNS. After isolation, RNA underwent reverse transcription to generate cDNA as the sequencing template. Repertoires were generated with immunoSEQ multiplex PCR, while TCRdb's copy carries only in-frame clones and drops some. Of approximately 200,000 clones listed, about 60% are singletons. Study-wide results and caveats: The study also sequences resident alphabeta T cells of normal skin in scalp samples. Expanded CD8+ clones among the top 100, and scalp clonality, were significantly decreased by tofacitinib.

To note about this clone: Its specificity is not known.

Treatment denoted: oral pan-JAK inhibitor, 5-10 mg twice daily. V gene TRBV25-1 combines with J gene TRBJ1-4; D unresolved. This clonotype originated in a human donor with alopecia areata. This specimen consisted of CD4+ T cells sorted from blood, obtained at week 4, from a patient treated with tofacitinib. CDR3 DNA sequence: TGTGCCAGCAGTGTAGTAGCCGGAGGAAAACTGTTTTTT. Residues: CASSVVAGGKLFF.